The 30 T cell receptor beta chains reported below all come from one sample, sequenced in a study of cytomegalovirus exposure and HLA in healthy donors. With 60 Vbeta and 13 Jbeta primers, the PCR was carried out. The assay was immunoSEQ multiplex PCR, and TCRdb's table has in-frame clones only and misses some. The data contain 150,000 or so clones, about 8.9% of them singletons. The sample was PBMCs. The receptors were sampled from a man aged 50 or older in good health and CMV-seronegative.

CDR3 in amino acids: CASSPQPGAGGEAQYF. In nucleotides, the CDR3 is TGCGCCAGCAGCCCACAACCCGGGGCAGGGGGCGAGGCCCAGTACTTC. The chain links TRBV4-1 to TRBJ2-5; 8 bases are a match to TRBD1. The CDR3 is made up of 16 amino acids. Losses at the gene ends were 4 bases for V and 9 bases for J; bases not matched to a gene: 16. Germline CDR1 and CDR2: MGHRA and YSYEKL.

Points on this clone: Relative to the germline gene, one junction end is altered; a read error may explain this. The chain employs TRBV29-1 and TRBJ2-7; maybe TRBD1 (5 bases). The CDR3 is made up of 15 amino acids. CDR1 is SQVTM, CDR2 ANQGSEA, per germline. The CDR3 bases are TGCAGCGTTACCGCACGGGCAGGGCCCACCTACGAGCGGTACTTC. This gives the protein CSVTARAGPTYERYF.

This clone was seen a handful of times. This rearrangement joins TRBV15 to TRBJ1-1, with 7 bases lining up with TRBD1. The CDR3 has 14 amino acids. CDR1 and CDR2 (germline): LNHNV, YYDKDF (reference sequence). V shed 5 bases and J 5 bases; nucleotides not matched to a gene: 8. The CDR3 DNA reads TGTGCCACCAGCCGCGGACAGGCGGGGACTGAAGCTTTCTTT. This gives the protein CATSRGQAGTEAFF.

This clone turned up a few times. V and J are TRBV6-5 and TRBJ1-6, with 8 bases aligning to TRBD1. The CDR3 is 14 residues long. Germline CDR1 MNHEY, CDR2 SVGAGI. With V trimmed by 2 bases and J by 9 bases, 3 bases remained unmatched. The CDR3 DNA is TGTGCCAGCAGTTACAGACAGGGGAGTTCACCCCTCCACTTT. It encodes CASSYRQGSSPLHF.

V gene TRBV18 combines with J gene TRBJ1-1; maybe TRBD1 (6 bases). CDR3 size: 15 residues. Germline CDR1 is KGHSH and CDR2 is LQKENI. Trimming removed 0 bases from V and 2 bases from J, with 10 bases in between. The CDR3: CASSPPNRDNTEAFF. For the CDR3, the DNA is TGTGCCAGCTCACCACCAAACAGGGATAACACTGAAGCTTTCTTT.

Notes on this clone: One end of the junction does not line up with germline, which may come from a read error. The J gene is TRBJ1-1, the V gene TRBV28; D may be TRBD1 (6 bases). The CDR3 contains 14 residues. The germline V gene encodes CDR1 MDHEN and CDR2 SYDVKM. The CDR3 protein is CASSPGGANAEAFF. The CDR3 DNA reads as TGTGCCAGCAGTCCCGGGGGGGCGAACGCTGAAGCTTTCTTT.

The table lists this clone with a few counts. The chain couples TRBV5-1 to TRBJ1-2, with 11 bases lining up with TRBD1. CDR1 SGHRS and CDR2 YFSETQ come from the germline V gene. Trimming removed 4 bases from V and 7 bases from J; junction bases left unmatched: 3. There are 13 residues in the CDR3. CDR3 coding DNA: TGCGCCAGCAGCCCGGGACAGGGGGTTGGCTACACCTTC. It specifies CASSPGQGVGYTF.

This clone was detected a few times. V and J are TRBV11-2 and TRBJ2-7; possibly TRBD2 for D (6 bases). V lost 6 bases and J lost 4, with 16 bases in between. The germline V gene has CDR1 SGHAT and CDR2 FQNNGV. The CDR3 is 14 residues long. The CDR3 loop is CASSSGTDGYEQYF. For the CDR3, the DNA is TGTGCCAGCAGTTCCGGGACTGATGGTTACGAGCAGTACTTC.

V is TRBV7-2 and J is TRBJ2-1; TRBD2 matches 8 bases. Germline V lookup: CDR1 SGHTA, CDR2 FQGNSA. J was trimmed by 0 bases and V by 8 bases; bases with no gene match: 6. The CDR3 totals 15 residues. The CDR3 here is CASAYGGVSYNEQFF. The CDR3, as DNA: TGTGCCAGCGCCTACGGGGGGGTCTCCTACAATGAGCAGTTCTTC. Filled out from reference TRBV7-2 and TRBJ2-1, the complete variable domain reads GAGVSQSPSNKVTEKGKDVELRCDPISGHTALYWYRQSLGQGLEFLIYFQGNSAPDKSGLPSDRFSAERTGGSVSTLTIQRTQQEDSAVYLCASAYGGVSYNEQFFGPGTRLTVL.

This clone was observed a handful of times. The V call is TRBV6-1, the J call TRBJ2-5; D ambiguous. The V gene's germline CDR1 is MNHNS and CDR2 SASEGT. V was shortened by 1 base and J by 1 base, with 7 bases between the two germline ends. The CDR3 covers 14 residues. For the CDR3, the DNA is TGTGCCAGCAGTGAAGGGTCAGTCCAAGAGACCCAGTACTTC. Its protein product is CASSEGSVQETQYF.

This sequence joins TRBV27 and TRBJ1-5; D uncertain. The CDR3 totals 13 residues. V was shortened by 8 bases and J by 4 bases, with 12 bases between the two germline ends. Germline-derived CDR1 and CDR2 are MNHEY and SMNVEV (reference sequence). The CDR3 DNA reads TGTGCCAGCGGCGGGCAGTTTAATCAGCCCCAGCATTTT. Encoded protein: CASGGQFNQPQHF.

The chain is built from TRBV18 and TRBJ1-5; 7 bases fit TRBD1. From germline, CDR1 is KGHSH and CDR2 LQKENI. Trimming took 4 bases from V and 2 from J; bases not matched to a gene: 5. This CDR3 has 15 amino acids. CDR3 nucleotide sequence: TGTGCCAGCTCACTAGGACAGGACCGCAATCAGCCCCAGCATTTT. Its translation: CASSLGQDRNQPQHF.

This CDR3 reads CASSLDTSGGTDTQYF. In DNA form, the CDR3 reads TGCGCCAGCAGCTTGGATACTAGCGGGGGAACAGATACGCAGTATTTT. The chain combines TRBV5-1 with TRBJ2-3; TRBD2 matches at 11 bases. The CDR3 covers 16 residues. Germline CDR1 SGHRS, CDR2 YFSETQ. Losses at the gene ends were 0 bases for V and 3 bases for J; bases not matched to a gene: 3.

This clone was detected a few times. This chain connects TRBV7-3 to TRBJ2-3, with D possibly TRBD2 on 6 matching bases. V was pared by 6 bases and J by 6 bases, with 13 bases between. This CDR3 is built from 13 residues. The germline V gene has CDR1 SGHTA and CDR2 FQGTGA. For the CDR3, the DNA is TGTGCCAGCAGGGTCGCGGAGGGTGATACGCAGTATTTT. Encoded protein: CASRVAEGDTQYF.

This rearrangement joins TRBV5-6 to TRBJ2-1, with TRBD2 identical over 7 bases. The V and J ends lost 6 bases and 4 bases, in that order; junction bases with no gene match: 10. This CDR3 spans 15 amino acids. Germline CDR1 is SGHDT and CDR2 is YYEEEE. CDR3 residues: CASNLGLDNYNEQFF. DNA for the CDR3: TGTGCCAGCAATCTTGGACTAGACAATTACAATGAGCAGTTCTTC.

V usage is TRBV9 and J usage is TRBJ2-5, with D tentatively TRBD2 (5 bases). Trimming removed 3 bases from V and 5 bases from J, with 17 bases in between. CDR1 is SGDLS and CDR2 is YYNGEE in the germline V gene. The CDR3 length is 15 residues. The CDR3 region has the DNA TGTGCCAGCAGCGCCCTGCAGGAGGTCAGCGAGACCCAGTACTTC. Protein: CASSALQEVSETQYF. Variable domain in full (rest from reference TRBV9 and TRBJ2-5): DSGVTQTPKHLITATGQRVTLRCSPRSGDLSVYWYQQSLDQGLQFLIQYYNGEERAKGNILERFSAQQFPDLHSELNLSSLELGDSALYFCASSALQEVSETQYFGPGTRLLVL.

The chain uses TRBV29-1 and TRBJ2-5, with D perhaps TRBD2 (6 bases). The last part of the DNA fits TRBJ2-7 better; the J call may be wrong. The CDR3 is 14 residues long. In germline, CDR1 is SQVTM, CDR2 ANQGSEA. The CDR3 DNA reads TGCAGCGGTGGGGATAGCGGAAGAGGGTACGAGCAGTACTTC. Residues: CSGGDSGRGYEQYF.

This clone was found a few times. The J gene is TRBJ1-6, the V gene TRBV29-1, with 7 bases that match TRBD1. With V trimmed by 5 bases and J by 7 bases, 5 bases remained unmatched. Germline CDR1 and CDR2: SQVTM and ANQGSEA. This CDR3 contains 13 residues. CDR3 loop: CSVRQGGNSPLHF. The DNA of the CDR3 is TGCAGCGTTCGACAGGGTGGGAATTCACCCCTCCACTTT.

V gene TRBV4-2 combines with J gene TRBJ2-7, with 9 positions matching TRBD1. V dropped 4 bases and J dropped 3; count of bases not matched to a gene: 7. This CDR3 comprises 15 residues. Looked up from germline, CDR1 is LGHNA and CDR2 is YNFKEQ. The DNA of the CDR3 is TGTGCCAGCAGCCTCGGCGCGGGACAGGGCTACGAGCAGTACTTC. This gives the protein CASSLGAGQGYEQYF.

The chain couples TRBV4-2 to TRBJ2-2; a weak D match, TRBD2 (6 bases). V lost 0 bases, J lost 4 bases, and 12 bases lay in between. From germline, CDR1 is LGHNA and CDR2 YNFKEQ. The length of the CDR3 is 16 residues. Written as DNA, the CDR3 is TGTGCCAGCAGCCAAGATCTTGGGGGGATCACCGGGGAGCTGTTTTTT. Residues: CASSQDLGGITGELFF.

The chain employs TRBV11-2 and TRBJ1-4; 9 bases are a match to TRBD1. This CDR3 is 18 amino acids long. In germline, CDR1 is SGHAT, CDR2 FQNNGV. V shed 1 base and J 7 bases; nucleotides not matched to a gene: 13. DNA for the CDR3: TGTGCCAGCAGCTTAGGGGGACAGGGAGGCCCCCGGGGTGAAAAACTGTTTTTT. It is translated as CASSLGGQGGPRGEKLFF.

This clone occurred a few times. The chain couples TRBV28 to TRBJ1-5, with 7 bases that match TRBD1. Unmatched junction bases numbered 7, after V lost 5 bases and J lost 6 bases. The CDR3 totals 14 residues. Germline values: CDR1 MDHEN, CDR2 SYDVKM. CDR3 DNA: TGTGCCAGCAGTCAAGGACAGGTCGGTCAGCCCCAGCATTTT. Translated: CASSQGQVGQPQHF.

The V gene is TRBV5-1, the J gene TRBJ2-1; TRBD1 agrees at 12 bases. CDR1 SGHRS and CDR2 YFSETQ come from the germline V gene. The CDR3 loop spans 17 amino acids. Germline trimming cut 7 bases from V and 8 bases from J; bases unmatched to any gene: 16. CDR3 amino acids: CASQNSGTGGIGDEQFF. CDR3 bases: TGCGCCAGCCAAAACTCCGGGACAGGGGGCATCGGCGATGAGCAGTTCTTC.

The sample holds a few counts of this clone. The chain combines TRBV9 with TRBJ2-5; D is possibly TRBD2 (6 bases). The germline V gene encodes CDR1 SGDLS and CDR2 YYNGEE. This CDR3 has 15 residues. V lost 0 bases to trimming and J lost 5 bases, with 14 bases between them. In DNA form, the CDR3 reads TGTGCCAGCAGCGTAGGGCGGGGCGAGGGCGAGACCCAGTACTTC. Its translation: CASSVGRGEGETQYF. Full variable domain (rest looked up from reference TRBV9 and TRBJ2-5): DSGVTQTPKHLITATGQRVTLRCSPRSGDLSVYWYQQSLDQGLQFLIQYYNGEERAKGNILERFSAQQFPDLHSELNLSSLELGDSALYFCASSVGRGEGETQYFGPGTRLLVL.

Only a few counts were recorded for this clone. The chain carries TRBV9 and TRBJ2-5; D not certain. In germline, CDR1 is SGDLS, CDR2 YYNGEE. The CDR3 runs to 14 residues. Trimming took off 2 bases at V and 1 base at J, with 9 bases between the two ends. The CDR3, as DNA: TGTGCCAGCAGCGTGCAACAGTTCCAAGAGACCCAGTACTTC. It translates to CASSVQQFQETQYF.

This clone was found a few times. The rearrangement joins TRBV6-6 to TRBJ2-2; TRBD1 might be the D (5 bases). V was shortened by 6 bases and J by 3 bases, with 8 bases between the two germline ends. The length of the CDR3 is 13 residues. The germline V gene encodes CDR1 MNHNY and CDR2 SVGAGI (reference sequence). DNA of the CDR3: TGTGCCAGCAGGAAAGGGGACACCGGGGAGCTGTTTTTT. As protein: CASRKGDTGELFF.

There are a few counts of this clone. The chain recombines TRBV9 with TRBJ2-2; D is possibly TRBD1 (5 bases). This CDR3 region has 14 residues. CDR1 and CDR2 from the germline V gene are SGDLS and YYNGEE. The ends were cut back, 1 base at V and 5 bases at J, with 9 bases in the middle. The CDR3 region is CASSVKGVTGELFF. CDR3 nucleotides: TGTGCCAGCAGCGTAAAAGGGGTTACCGGGGAGCTGTTTTTT.

This clone has a handful of counts. The V and J genes are TRBV6-5 and TRBJ2-3, with D maybe TRBD2 (5 bases). The germline V and J ends were trimmed by 2 bases and 2 bases, with 8 bases remaining between them. There are 14 residues in the CDR3. CDR1 and CDR2 (germline): MNHEY, SVGAGI. This CDR3 reads CASSYKADTDTQYF. As DNA, the CDR3 is TGTGCCAGCAGTTACAAAGCGGACACAGATACGCAGTATTTT.

The J gene is TRBJ2-7, the V gene TRBV5-1; 9 bases agree with TRBD2. The J segment lost 5 bases and the V segment lost 5 bases, leaving 8 bases of the junction unmatched. The CDR3 spans 14 residues. Germline CDR1 is SGHRS and CDR2 is YFSETQ. Here the CDR3 DNA reads TGCGCCAGCAGATCGGGACTAGCAAACGACGAGCAGTACTTC. Amino acid sequence: CASRSGLANDEQYF.

The V gene is TRBV7-9, the J gene TRBJ1-1, with TRBD1 identical over 7 bases. The germline CDR1 and CDR2 sequences are SEHNR and FQNEAQ (reference sequence). V dropped 3 bases and J dropped 6; count of bases not matched to a gene: 7. CDR3 length: 14 amino acids. The CDR3 DNA reads TGTGCCAGCAGCTTGCAGGGGGGTACTTCTGAAGCTTTCTTT. Its protein is CASSLQGGTSEAFF.